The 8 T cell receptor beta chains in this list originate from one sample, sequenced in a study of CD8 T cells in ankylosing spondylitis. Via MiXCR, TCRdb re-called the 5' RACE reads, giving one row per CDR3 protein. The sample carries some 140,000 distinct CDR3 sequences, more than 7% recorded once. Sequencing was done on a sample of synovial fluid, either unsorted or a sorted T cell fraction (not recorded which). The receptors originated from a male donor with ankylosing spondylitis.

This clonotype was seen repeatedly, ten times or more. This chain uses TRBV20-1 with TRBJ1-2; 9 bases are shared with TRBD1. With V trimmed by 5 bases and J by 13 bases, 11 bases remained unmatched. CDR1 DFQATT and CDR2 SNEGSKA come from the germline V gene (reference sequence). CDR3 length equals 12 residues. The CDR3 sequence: CSALGGTGIPTF. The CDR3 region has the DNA TGCAGTGCTTTAGGAGGGACAGGGATTCCCACCTTC.

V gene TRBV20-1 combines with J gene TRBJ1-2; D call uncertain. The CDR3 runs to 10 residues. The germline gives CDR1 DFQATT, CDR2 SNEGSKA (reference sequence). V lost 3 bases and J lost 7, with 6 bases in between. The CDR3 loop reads CSASRVGYTF. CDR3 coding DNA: TGCAGTGCTAGTAGGGTTGGCTACACCTTC.

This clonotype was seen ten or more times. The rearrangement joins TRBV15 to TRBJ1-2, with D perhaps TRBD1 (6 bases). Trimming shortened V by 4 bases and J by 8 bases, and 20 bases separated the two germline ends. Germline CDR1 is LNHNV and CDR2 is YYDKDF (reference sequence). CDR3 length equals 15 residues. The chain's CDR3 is CATSTRQALRRGYTF. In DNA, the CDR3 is TGTGCCACCAGCACCCGACAGGCCCTTCGAAGGGGCTACACCTTC.

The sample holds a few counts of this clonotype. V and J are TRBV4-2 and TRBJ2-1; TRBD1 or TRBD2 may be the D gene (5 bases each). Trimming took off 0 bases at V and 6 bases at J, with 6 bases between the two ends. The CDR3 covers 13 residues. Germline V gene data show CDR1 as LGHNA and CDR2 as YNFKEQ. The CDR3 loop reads CASSQERGNEQFF. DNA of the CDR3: TGTGCCAGCAGCCAAGAGAGGGGCAATGAGCAGTTCTTC.

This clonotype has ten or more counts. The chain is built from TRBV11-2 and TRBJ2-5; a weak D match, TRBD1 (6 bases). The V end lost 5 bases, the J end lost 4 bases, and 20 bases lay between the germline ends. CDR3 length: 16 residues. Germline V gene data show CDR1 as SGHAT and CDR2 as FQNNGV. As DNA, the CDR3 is TGTGCCAGCAGCCTACGCGCCCAGGGGATCGTAGAGACCCAGTACTTC. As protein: CASSLRAQGIVETQYF.

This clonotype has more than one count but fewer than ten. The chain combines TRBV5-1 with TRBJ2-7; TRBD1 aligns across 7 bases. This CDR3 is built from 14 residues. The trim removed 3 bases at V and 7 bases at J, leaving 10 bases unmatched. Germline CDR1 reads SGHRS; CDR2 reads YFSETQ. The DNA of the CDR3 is TGCGCCAGCAGCTCAAGGGCCGGGGACAGTGAGCAGTACTTC. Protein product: CASSSRAGDSEQYF.

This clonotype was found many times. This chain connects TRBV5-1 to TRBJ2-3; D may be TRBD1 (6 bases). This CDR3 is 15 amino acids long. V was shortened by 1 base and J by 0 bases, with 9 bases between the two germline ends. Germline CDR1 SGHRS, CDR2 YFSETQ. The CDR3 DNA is TGCGCCAGCAGCTTGTGGGGGCAGAGCACAGATACGCAGTATTTT. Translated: CASSLWGQSTDTQYF.

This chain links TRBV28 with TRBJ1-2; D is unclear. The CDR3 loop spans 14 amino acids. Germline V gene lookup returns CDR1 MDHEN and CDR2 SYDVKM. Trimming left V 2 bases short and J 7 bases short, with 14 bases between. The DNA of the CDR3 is TGTGCCAGCAGTTTAAAGGCTGACCACTCTGGCTACACCTTC. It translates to CASSLKADHSGYTF.